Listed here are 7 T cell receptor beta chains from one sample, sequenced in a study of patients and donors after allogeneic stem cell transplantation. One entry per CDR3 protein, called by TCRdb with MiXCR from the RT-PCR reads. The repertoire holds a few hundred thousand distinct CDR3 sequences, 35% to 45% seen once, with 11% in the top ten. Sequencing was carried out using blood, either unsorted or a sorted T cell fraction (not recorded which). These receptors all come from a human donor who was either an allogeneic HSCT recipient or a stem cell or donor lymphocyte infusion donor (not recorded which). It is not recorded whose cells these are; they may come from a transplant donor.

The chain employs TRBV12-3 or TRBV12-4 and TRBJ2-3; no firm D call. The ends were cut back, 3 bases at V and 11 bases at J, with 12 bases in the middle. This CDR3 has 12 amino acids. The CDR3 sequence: CASSLGSRQQYF. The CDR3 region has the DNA TGTGCCAGCAGTTTGGGTTCACGCCAGCAGTATTTT.

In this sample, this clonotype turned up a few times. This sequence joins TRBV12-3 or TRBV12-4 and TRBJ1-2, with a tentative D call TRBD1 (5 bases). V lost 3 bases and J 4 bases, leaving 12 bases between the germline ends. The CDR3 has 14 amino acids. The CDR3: CASSFARAGYGYTF. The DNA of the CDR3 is TGTGCCAGCAGTTTTGCCAGGGCTGGCTATGGCTACACCTTC.

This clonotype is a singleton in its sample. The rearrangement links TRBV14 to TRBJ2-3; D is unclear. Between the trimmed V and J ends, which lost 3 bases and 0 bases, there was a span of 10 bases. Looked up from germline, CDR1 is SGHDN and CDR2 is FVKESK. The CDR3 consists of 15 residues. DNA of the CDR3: TGTGCCAGCAGCCAGTGGTCTGCTAGCACAGATACGCAGTATTTT. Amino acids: CASSQWSASTDTQYF.

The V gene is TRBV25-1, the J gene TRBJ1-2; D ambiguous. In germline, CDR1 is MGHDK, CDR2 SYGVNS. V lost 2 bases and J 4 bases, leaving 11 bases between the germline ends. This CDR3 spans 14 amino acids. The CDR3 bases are TGTGCCAGCAGTGAACGGTCAGGAATCTATGGCTACACCTTC. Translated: CASSERSGIYGYTF.

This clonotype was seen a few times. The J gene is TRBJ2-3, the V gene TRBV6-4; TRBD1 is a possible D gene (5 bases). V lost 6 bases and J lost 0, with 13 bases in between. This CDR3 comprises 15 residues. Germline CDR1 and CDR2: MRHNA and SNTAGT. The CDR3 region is CASSASQGSTDTQYF. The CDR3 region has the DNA TGTGCCAGCAGCGCGAGTCAGGGCAGCACAGATACGCAGTATTTT.

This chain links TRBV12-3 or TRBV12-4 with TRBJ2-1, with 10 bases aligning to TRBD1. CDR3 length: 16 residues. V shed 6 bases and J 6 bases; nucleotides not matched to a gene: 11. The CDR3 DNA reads TGTGCCAGCAGCTTCTTCGGGACAGGGGACGGCAATGAGCAGTTCTTC. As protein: CASSFFGTGDGNEQFF.

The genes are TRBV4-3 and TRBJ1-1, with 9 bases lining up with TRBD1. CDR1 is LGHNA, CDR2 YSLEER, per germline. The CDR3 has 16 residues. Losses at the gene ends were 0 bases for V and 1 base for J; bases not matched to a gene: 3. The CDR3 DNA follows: TGCGCCAGCAGCCAAGATGTACAGGGGGCGAACACTGAAGCTTTCTTT. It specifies CASSQDVQGANTEAFF.